This is a list of T cell receptor beta chains from one sample in a study of identical twins. TCRdb re-derived calls from the 5' RACE reads in MiXCR, one entry per CDR3 protein. Found here are some 790,000 distinct CDR3 sequences, about 20% of them singletons; the top ten hold roughly 14%. The data were also submitted as part of a second study, on T cells expressing NK-cell markers.

Sequencing was carried out using PBMCs. The receptors shown here come from a woman aged 18 to 35 in good health. Each CDR3 is given with its conserved first and last residue. D genes are given only for firm matches. Some rows mark clone size as missing; the rest say once, few, many or name a class of expanded clone.

j_call: TRBJ2-1; v_call: TRBV12-3/TRBV12-4; d_call: TRBD1; clone_size: -; cdr3_nt: TGTGCCAGCAGTTGGACAGGACAGGGGCGTCATGAGCAGTTCTTC; cdr3_aa: CASSWTGQGRHEQFF
j_call: TRBJ2-3; v_call: TRBV27; d_call: -; clone_size: few; cdr3_nt: TGTGCCAGCAGTTTTCTTACGGCCCCTGGCACAGATACGCAGTATTTT; cdr3_aa: CASSFLTAPGTDTQYF
j_call: TRBJ2-1; v_call: TRBV11-2; d_call: TRBD2; clone_size: -; cdr3_nt: TGTGCCAGCAGCGAGGGACGCGGGGGAAAGTACAATGAGCAGTTCTTC; cdr3_aa: CASSEGRGGKYNEQFF
j_call: TRBJ2-1; v_call: TRBV4-3; d_call: -; clone_size: many; cdr3_nt: TGCGCCAGCAGCCAAGCGGCAAGCTCCTACAATGAGCAGTTCTTC; cdr3_aa: CASSQAASSYNEQFF
j_call: TRBJ1-2; v_call: TRBV20-1; d_call: -; clone_size: few; cdr3_nt: TGCAGTGCTTTAAGACAGACCTATGGCTACACCTTC; cdr3_aa: CSALRQTYGYTF
j_call: TRBJ2-3; v_call: TRBV12-3/TRBV12-4; d_call: -; clone_size: -; cdr3_nt: TGTGCCAGCAGTTTCGCCGAGGCAGATACGCAGTATTTT; cdr3_aa: CASSFAEADTQYF
j_call: TRBJ2-7; v_call: TRBV27; d_call: -; clone_size: -; cdr3_nt: TGTGCCAGCAGAGGGGCAGGGGAGCAGTACTTC; cdr3_aa: CASRGAGEQYF
j_call: TRBJ2-7; v_call: TRBV6-2/TRBV6-3; d_call: -; clone_size: few; cdr3_nt: TGTGCCAGCAGTTACGAAGGACAGTTATCCTACGAGCAGTACTTC; cdr3_aa: CASSYEGQLSYEQYF
j_call: TRBJ2-3; v_call: TRBV20-1; d_call: -; clone_size: few; cdr3_nt: TGCAGTGCTAGAGATGGAACGCTCAATACGCAGTATTTT; cdr3_aa: CSARDGTLNTQYF
j_call: TRBJ2-2; v_call: TRBV12-3/TRBV12-4; d_call: -; clone_size: -; cdr3_nt: TGTGCCAGCGTACTTCGAGGGAGGGAGCTGTTTTTT; cdr3_aa: CASVLRGRELFF
j_call: TRBJ2-6; v_call: TRBV9; d_call: -; clone_size: -; cdr3_nt: TGTGCCAGCAGCGTTTTGGGATCAGGGGCCAACGTCCTGACTTTC; cdr3_aa: CASSVLGSGANVLTF
j_call: TRBJ2-1; v_call: TRBV7-2; d_call: -; clone_size: -; cdr3_nt: TGTGCCAGCAGCTTACCGAGGGGGAGCAATGAGCAGTTCTTC; cdr3_aa: CASSLPRGSNEQFF
j_call: TRBJ1-2; v_call: TRBV12-3/TRBV12-4; d_call: -; clone_size: few; cdr3_nt: TGTGCCAGCAGTTTTTTCGGGGAAAATGGCTACACCTTC; cdr3_aa: CASSFFGENGYTF
j_call: TRBJ1-2; v_call: TRBV12-3/TRBV12-4; d_call: -; clone_size: -; cdr3_nt: TGTGCCAGCAGTTCCCTAAATTCCGGGGCCTTCTTC; cdr3_aa: CASSSLNSGAFF
j_call: TRBJ2-7; v_call: TRBV5-1; d_call: -; clone_size: few; cdr3_nt: TGCGCCAGCGGTCAGACAGGCTACGAGCAGTACTTC; cdr3_aa: CASGQTGYEQYF
j_call: TRBJ2-7; v_call: TRBV6-5; d_call: -; clone_size: few; cdr3_nt: TGTGCCAGATGGACTACGAATTACGAGCAGTACTTC; cdr3_aa: CARWTTNYEQYF
j_call: TRBJ1-1; v_call: TRBV10-3; d_call: -; clone_size: -; cdr3_nt: TGTGCCATCCATACGGACACCGGGGGTAGCACTGAAGCTTTCTTT; cdr3_aa: CAIHTDTGGSTEAFF
j_call: TRBJ1-5; v_call: TRBV12-3/TRBV12-4; d_call: -; clone_size: many; cdr3_nt: TGTGCCAGCAGTTTCTCAGGTGGGAGCAATCAGCCCCAGCATTTT; cdr3_aa: CASSFSGGSNQPQHF
j_call: TRBJ2-7; v_call: TRBV5-6; d_call: -; clone_size: few; cdr3_nt: TGTGCCAGCAGCTTGTGGCAGGGAAACCACGAGCAGTACTTC; cdr3_aa: CASSLWQGNHEQYF
j_call: TRBJ1-2; v_call: TRBV7-3; d_call: TRBD1; clone_size: -; cdr3_nt: TGTGCCAGCAGCTACACCGGGACAGGGAACTATGGCTACACCTTC; cdr3_aa: CASSYTGTGNYGYTF
j_call: TRBJ1-6; v_call: TRBV6-5; d_call: -; clone_size: -; cdr3_nt: TGTGCCAGCAGTTCCCCAGGGCTTAATTCACCCCTCCACTTT; cdr3_aa: CASSSPGLNSPLHF
j_call: TRBJ1-2; v_call: TRBV20-1; d_call: TRBD1; clone_size: few; cdr3_nt: TGCAGTGCGCAAGGGACAGGCTATGGCTACACCTTC; cdr3_aa: CSAQGTGYGYTF
j_call: TRBJ2-2; v_call: TRBV12-3/TRBV12-4; d_call: -; clone_size: many; cdr3_nt: TGTGCCAGCAGTCTAGGGACTCCCGGGGAGCTGTTTTTT; cdr3_aa: CASSLGTPGELFF
j_call: TRBJ2-7; v_call: TRBV20-1; d_call: TRBD2; clone_size: few; cdr3_nt: TGCAGTGCTAGAGATCCGAGCGGGGTGGGGTACGAGCAGTACTTC; cdr3_aa: CSARDPSGVGYEQYF
j_call: TRBJ2-1; v_call: TRBV5-1; d_call: -; clone_size: -; cdr3_nt: TGCGCCAGCAGCTTGGCCCCTGAAAAGGGCGGGGAGCAGTTCTTC; cdr3_aa: CASSLAPEKGGEQFF
j_call: TRBJ2-7; v_call: TRBV27; d_call: -; clone_size: -; cdr3_nt: TGTGCCAGCAGACGTGGGGGGACTTCGAAAAACGAGCAGTACTTC; cdr3_aa: CASRRGGTSKNEQYF
j_call: TRBJ2-3; v_call: TRBV20-1; d_call: -; clone_size: -; cdr3_nt: TGCAGTGCTCAGGACCCCGCGGCTGGAGATACGCAGTATTTT; cdr3_aa: CSAQDPAAGDTQYF
j_call: TRBJ2-7; v_call: TRBV20-1; d_call: -; clone_size: few; cdr3_nt: TGCAGTGCTAGAGACGAGGCCCAGTACGAGCAGTACTTC; cdr3_aa: CSARDEAQYEQYF
j_call: TRBJ2-4; v_call: TRBV5-1; d_call: -; clone_size: few; cdr3_nt: TGCGCCAGCAGCTGGGTGGAGAGTGCTCCCGGAAACATTCAGTACTTC; cdr3_aa: CASSWVESAPGNIQYF
j_call: TRBJ2-1; v_call: TRBV5-6; d_call: -; clone_size: many; cdr3_nt: TGTGCCAGCAGCTTGGGGGCCGGGTACAATGAGCAGTTCTTC; cdr3_aa: CASSLGAGYNEQFF
j_call: TRBJ1-1; v_call: TRBV7-9; d_call: -; clone_size: few; cdr3_nt: TGTGCCAGCAGCCCCGGGATGAGGGAGAACACTGAAGCTTTCTTT; cdr3_aa: CASSPGMRENTEAFF
j_call: TRBJ2-7; v_call: TRBV12-3/TRBV12-4; d_call: -; clone_size: few; cdr3_nt: TGTGCCAGCAAAGGGGACGGTCAGGAGCAGTACTTC; cdr3_aa: CASKGDGQEQYF
j_call: TRBJ1-4; v_call: TRBV12-3/TRBV12-4; d_call: -; clone_size: many; cdr3_nt: TGTGCCAGCAGTTTAGGTCAGGGTTCGAGCGAAAAACTGTTTTTT; cdr3_aa: CASSLGQGSSEKLFF
j_call: TRBJ2-3; v_call: TRBV29-1; d_call: -; clone_size: -; cdr3_nt: TGCAGCGTTGACCCCGGGAGCACAGATACGCAGTATTTT; cdr3_aa: CSVDPGSTDTQYF
j_call: TRBJ1-6; v_call: TRBV10-3; d_call: TRBD1; clone_size: few; cdr3_nt: TGTGCCTCACGAATGACAGGGGAGGCTTCACCCCTCCACTTT; cdr3_aa: CASRMTGEASPLHF
j_call: TRBJ2-6; v_call: TRBV10-1; d_call: -; clone_size: few; cdr3_nt: TGCGCCAGTCTCCCAGGGGTCGGGGCCAACGTCCTGACTTTC; cdr3_aa: CASLPGVGANVLTF
j_call: TRBJ2-2; v_call: TRBV20-1; d_call: -; clone_size: -; cdr3_nt: TGCAGTGCTAGAAGAGAGGCGAACACCGGGGAGCTGTTTTTT; cdr3_aa: CSARREANTGELFF
j_call: TRBJ2-1; v_call: TRBV20-1; d_call: -; clone_size: -; cdr3_nt: TGCAGTGCTAGCGCACTCATCTATCAAGGGGAGCAGTTCTTC; cdr3_aa: CSASALIYQGEQFF
j_call: TRBJ2-3; v_call: TRBV7-3; d_call: TRBD2; clone_size: few; cdr3_nt: TGTGCCAGCAGCTTCGGACTAGCGGGGTCGACGCAGTATTTT; cdr3_aa: CASSFGLAGSTQYF
j_call: TRBJ1-5; v_call: TRBV6-5; d_call: -; clone_size: few; cdr3_nt: TGTGCCAGCAGTTCCTCCGGCGGGTCCAATCAGCCCCAGCATTTT; cdr3_aa: CASSSSGGSNQPQHF
j_call: TRBJ1-4; v_call: TRBV12-3/TRBV12-4; d_call: -; clone_size: few; cdr3_nt: TGTGCCAGCAGTTTAGTCGGCTCAACTAATGAAAAACTGTTTTTT; cdr3_aa: CASSLVGSTNEKLFF
j_call: TRBJ2-7; v_call: TRBV27; d_call: -; clone_size: -; cdr3_nt: TGTGCCAGCAGTTTAAGCCTAGGGAGTGGGGTAGACGAGCAGTACTTC; cdr3_aa: CASSLSLGSGVDEQYF
j_call: TRBJ2-7; v_call: TRBV7-9; d_call: -; clone_size: few; cdr3_nt: TGTGCCAGCAGAGCCGTATACAGGGATCACGAGCAGTACTTC; cdr3_aa: CASRAVYRDHEQYF
j_call: TRBJ1-1; v_call: TRBV20-1; d_call: TRBD1; clone_size: -; cdr3_nt: TGCAGTGCTAGAAAGAGACAGGGCAACACTGAAGCTTTCTTT; cdr3_aa: CSARKRQGNTEAFF
j_call: TRBJ2-1; v_call: TRBV7-9; d_call: -; clone_size: many; cdr3_nt: TGTGCCAGCAGCGCAAATGAGCAGTTCTTC; cdr3_aa: CASSANEQFF